The 3 T cell receptor beta chains given below trace back to one sample, sequenced in a study of blood T cell repertoires in COVID-19. Assay used: immunoSEQ multiplex PCR; TCRdb lists only in-frame clones, some missing. The table records approximately 210,000 clones, about 86% of them present only once. The sequenced material came from PBMCs or T cells enriched from blood (not recorded which). These receptors all stem from a woman between 45 and 65 years old with acute COVID-19.

The chain combines TRBV9 with TRBJ1-1, with a weak D call TRBD1 (5 bases). This CDR3 has 15 amino acids. Germline values: CDR1 SGDLS, CDR2 YYNGEE. Between the trimmed V and J ends, which lost 4 bases and 5 bases, there was a span of 18 bases. CDR3 in amino acids: CASSSGPLEGTEAFF. The CDR3 coding sequence is TGTGCCAGCAGCTCCGGACCCCTGGAGGGGACTGAAGCTTTCTTT.

The rearrangement links TRBV2 to TRBJ1-5; 7 nucleotides line up with TRBD1. The V and J ends lost 4 bases and 4 bases, in that order; junction bases with no gene match: 4. Germline-derived CDR1 and CDR2 are SNHLY and FYNNEI. The CDR3 is 14 residues long. CDR3 coding DNA: TGTGCCAGCAGTGGACAGGGCGCAAATCAGCCCCAGCATTTT. Translated: CASSGQGANQPQHF.

The gene calls are TRBV28 and TRBJ2-7; a weak D match, TRBD2 (5 bases). The ends were cut back, 2 bases at V and 5 bases at J, with 7 bases in the middle. In germline, CDR1 is MDHEN, CDR2 SYDVKM. The CDR3 extends over 12 amino acids. CDR3 bases: TGTGCCAGCAGTTTAACCGGGAACGAGCAGTACTTC. Translated: CASSLTGNEQYF.